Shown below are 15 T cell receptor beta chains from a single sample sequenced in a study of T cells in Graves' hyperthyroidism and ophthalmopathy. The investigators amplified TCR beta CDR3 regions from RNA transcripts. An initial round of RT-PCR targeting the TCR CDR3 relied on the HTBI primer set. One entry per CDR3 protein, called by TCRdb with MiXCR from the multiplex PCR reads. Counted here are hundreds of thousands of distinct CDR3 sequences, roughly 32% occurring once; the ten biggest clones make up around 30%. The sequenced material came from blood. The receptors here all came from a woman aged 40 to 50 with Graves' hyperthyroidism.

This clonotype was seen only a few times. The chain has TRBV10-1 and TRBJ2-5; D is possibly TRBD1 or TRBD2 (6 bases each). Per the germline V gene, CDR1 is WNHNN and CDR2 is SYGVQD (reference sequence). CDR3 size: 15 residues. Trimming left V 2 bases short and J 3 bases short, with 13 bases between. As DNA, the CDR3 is TGCGCCAGCAGTGAGGCCGGGGGACAAGAAGAGACCCAGTACTTC. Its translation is CASSEAGGQEETQYF.

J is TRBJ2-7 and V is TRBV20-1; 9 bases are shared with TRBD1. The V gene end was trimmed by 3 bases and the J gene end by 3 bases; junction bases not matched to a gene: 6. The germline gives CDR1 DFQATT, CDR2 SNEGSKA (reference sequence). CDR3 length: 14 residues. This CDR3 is CSASDLGQGYEQYF. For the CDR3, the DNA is TGCAGTGCTAGTGATTTGGGACAGGGCTACGAGCAGTACTTC.

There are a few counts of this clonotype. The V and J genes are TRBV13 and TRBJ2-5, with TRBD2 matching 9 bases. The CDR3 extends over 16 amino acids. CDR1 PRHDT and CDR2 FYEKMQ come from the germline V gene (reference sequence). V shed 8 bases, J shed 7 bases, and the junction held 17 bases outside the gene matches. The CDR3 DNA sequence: TGTGCCAGCGGCCCCCAGGCTAGCGGGGCGGGGGGGACCCAGTACTTC. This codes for CASGPQASGAGGTQYF.

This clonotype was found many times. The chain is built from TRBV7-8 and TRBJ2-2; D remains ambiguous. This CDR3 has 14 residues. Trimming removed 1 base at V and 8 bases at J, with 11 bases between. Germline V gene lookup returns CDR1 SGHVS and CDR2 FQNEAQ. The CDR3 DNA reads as TGTGCCAGCAGCTTAGTGGACCCCGCGGGGGAGCTGTTTTTT. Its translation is CASSLVDPAGELFF.

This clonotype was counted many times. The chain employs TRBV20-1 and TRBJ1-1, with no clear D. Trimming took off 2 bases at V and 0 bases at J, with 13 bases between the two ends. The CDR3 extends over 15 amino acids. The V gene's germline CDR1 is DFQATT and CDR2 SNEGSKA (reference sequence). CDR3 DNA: TGCAGTGCTAGACTCCCGGGCTCCATGAACACTGAAGCTTTCTTT. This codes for CSARLPGSMNTEAFF.

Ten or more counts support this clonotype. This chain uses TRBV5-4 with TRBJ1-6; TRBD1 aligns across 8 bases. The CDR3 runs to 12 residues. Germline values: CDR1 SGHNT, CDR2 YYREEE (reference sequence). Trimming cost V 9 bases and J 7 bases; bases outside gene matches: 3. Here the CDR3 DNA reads TGTGCCACCTACAGGGGGAATTCACCCCTCCACTTT. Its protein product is CATYRGNSPLHF. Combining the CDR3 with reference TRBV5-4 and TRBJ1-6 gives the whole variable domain ETGVTQSPTHLIKTRGQQVTLRCSSQSGHNTVSWYQQALGQGPQFIFQYYREEENGRGNFPPRFSGLQFPNYSSELNVNALELDDSALYLCATYRGNSPLHFGNGTRLTVT.

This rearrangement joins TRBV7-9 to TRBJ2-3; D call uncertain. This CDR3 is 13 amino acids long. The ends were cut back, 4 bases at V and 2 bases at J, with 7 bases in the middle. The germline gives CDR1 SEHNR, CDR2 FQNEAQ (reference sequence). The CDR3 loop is CASSSGYTDTQYF. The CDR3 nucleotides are TGTGCCAGCAGCTCGGGCTACACAGATACGCAGTATTTT. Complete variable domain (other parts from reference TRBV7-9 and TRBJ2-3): DTGVSQNPRHKITKRGQNVTFRCDPISEHNRLYWYRQTLGQGPEFLTYFQNEAQLEKSRLLSDRFSAERPKGSFSTLEIQRTEQGDSAMYLCASSSGYTDTQYFGPGTRLTVL.

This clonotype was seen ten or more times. CDR3 nucleotides: TGCGCCAGCAGCCATGGCGGTCCACAAGAGACCCAGTACTTC. It is translated as CASSHGGPQETQYF. The rearrangement uses TRBV4-3 and TRBJ2-5; D unclear. Trimming took 3 bases from V and 2 from J, leaving 10 bases between them. The CDR3 has 14 amino acids. Germline-derived CDR1 and CDR2 are LGHNA and YSLEER.

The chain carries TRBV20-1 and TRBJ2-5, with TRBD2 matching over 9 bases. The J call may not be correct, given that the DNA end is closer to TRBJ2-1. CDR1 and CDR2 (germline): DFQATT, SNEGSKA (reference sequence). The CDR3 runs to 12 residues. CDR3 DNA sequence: TGCAGTGCTCCTCTAGCGGGGTTTGAGCAGTTCTTC. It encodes CSAPLAGFEQFF.

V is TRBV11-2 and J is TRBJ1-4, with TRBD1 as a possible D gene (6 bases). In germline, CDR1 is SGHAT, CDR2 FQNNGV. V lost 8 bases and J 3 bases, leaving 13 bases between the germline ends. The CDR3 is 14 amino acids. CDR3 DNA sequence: TGTGCCAGCGGGGGGCAGTTGTCTAATGAAAAACTGTTTTTT. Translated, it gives CASGGQLSNEKLFF.

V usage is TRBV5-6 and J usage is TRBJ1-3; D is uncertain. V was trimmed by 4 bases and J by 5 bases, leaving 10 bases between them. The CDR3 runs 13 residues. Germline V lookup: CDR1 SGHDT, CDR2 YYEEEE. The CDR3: CASSLDRRNTIYF. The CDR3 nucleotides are TGTGCCAGCAGCCTGGATAGGAGAAACACCATATATTTT.

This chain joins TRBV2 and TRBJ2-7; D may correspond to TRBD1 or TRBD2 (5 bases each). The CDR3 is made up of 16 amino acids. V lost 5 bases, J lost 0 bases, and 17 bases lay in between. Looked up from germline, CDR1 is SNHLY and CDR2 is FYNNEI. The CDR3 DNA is TGTGCCAGCAGTTCCCCCCCCTTTGGGGGCTCCTACGAGCAGTACTTC. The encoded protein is CASSSPPFGGSYEQYF.

The CDR3 nucleotides are TGTGCCAGTAGTATCTCCGGACTGGCGAACACTGAAGCTTTCTTT. Amino acids: CASSISGLANTEAFF. The rearrangement joins TRBV19 to TRBJ1-1, with D uncertain. The CDR3 has 15 residues. V lost 3 bases, J lost 1 base, and 12 bases lay in between. Germline V gene data show CDR1 as LNHDA and CDR2 as SQIVND (reference sequence).

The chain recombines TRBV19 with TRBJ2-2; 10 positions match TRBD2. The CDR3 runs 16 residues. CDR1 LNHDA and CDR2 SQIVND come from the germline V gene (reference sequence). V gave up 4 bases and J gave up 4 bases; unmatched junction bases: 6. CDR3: CASSRGASGSTGELFF. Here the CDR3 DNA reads TGTGCCAGTAGTAGAGGGGCTAGCGGGAGCACCGGGGAGCTGTTTTTT. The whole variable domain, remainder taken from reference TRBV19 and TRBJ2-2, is DGGITQSPKYLFRKEGQNVTLSCEQNLNHDAMYWYRQDPGQGLRLIYYSQIVNDFQKGDIAEGYSVSREKKESFPLTVTSAQKNPTAFYLCASSRGASGSTGELFFGEGSRLTVL.

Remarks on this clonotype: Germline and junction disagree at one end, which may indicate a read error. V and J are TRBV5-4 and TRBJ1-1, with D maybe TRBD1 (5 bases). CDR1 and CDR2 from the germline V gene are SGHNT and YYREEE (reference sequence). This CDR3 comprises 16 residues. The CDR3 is CASSQLSVGENTEAFF. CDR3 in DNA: TGCGCCAGCAGCCAATTGTCTGTAGGGGAGAACACTGAAGCTTTCTTT.